The 11 T cell receptor beta chains in this list originate from one sample, sequenced in a study of blood T cell repertoires in COVID-19 (dated by TCRdb to 2020 to 2021). Receptor libraries were prepared by the immunoSEQ multiplex PCR assay. Held by TCRdb, this immuneACCESS table contains in-frame sequences only and omits some clones. Under half of the omission traces to an unresolved V gene where checked; the cause of the rest is unknown. Across this sample there are a few hundred thousand clones, with about nine tenths seen only once. Over 1.5% of the sample is taken by the ten largest. The source material was peripheral blood. All receptors derive from a man in his 70s with acute or convalescent COVID-19.

The chain combines TRBV27 with TRBJ2-7; 7 bases are a match to TRBD1. The CDR3 length is 13 residues. J gave up 3 bases and V 6 bases, and 5 bases lay outside the gene matches. The V gene's germline CDR1 is MNHEY and CDR2 SMNVEV (reference sequence). The CDR3, as DNA: TGTGCCAGCAGCTCCGGGACAGTCTACGAGCAGTACTTC. Translating it yields CASSSGTVYEQYF.

This clone was observed a few times. This rearrangement joins TRBV28 to TRBJ1-5; TRBD1 is a possible D gene (6 bases). V shed 5 bases and J shed 4 bases, with 12 bases lying between them. Germline V gene lookup returns CDR1 MDHEN and CDR2 SYDVKM. The CDR3 contains 14 residues. The CDR3 protein is CASSNRVRNQPQHF. In nucleotides, the CDR3 is TGTGCCAGCAGTAACAGGGTTCGGAATCAGCCCCAGCATTTT.

The V call is TRBV11-2, the J call TRBJ2-1, with 9 bases fitting TRBD2. The CDR3 is 14 amino acids. The germline V gene has CDR1 SGHAT and CDR2 FQNNGV. Losses at the gene ends were 3 bases for V and 7 bases for J; bases not matched to a gene: 4. As DNA, the CDR3 is TGTGCCAGCAGCTTGTTAGCGGGGGAAAATGAGCAGTTCTTC. This translates into CASSLLAGENEQFF.

The rearrangement uses TRBV5-6 and TRBJ1-1, with TRBD1 matching over 8 bases. The germline CDR1 and CDR2 sequences are SGHDT and YYEEEE. The CDR3 is 14 residues long. J was trimmed by 3 bases and V by 2 bases; bases with no gene match: 3. The CDR3 DNA reads as TGTGCCAGCAGCTTCGTGACAGGGGACACTGAAGCTTTCTTT. Its translation is CASSFVTGDTEAFF.

J is TRBJ1-1 and V is TRBV6-2 or TRBV6-3, with TRBD1 as a possible D gene (6 bases). This CDR3 comprises 14 residues. The ends were cut back, 2 bases at V and 0 bases at J, with 7 bases in the middle. Germline V gene data show CDR1 as MNHEY and CDR2 as SVGEGT. The CDR3 DNA reads TGTGCCAGCAGTTACAACAGGGTGAACACTGAAGCTTTCTTT. It translates to CASSYNRVNTEAFF.

This chain uses TRBV2 with TRBJ2-7; D remains ambiguous. Germline CDR1 and CDR2: SNHLY and FYNNEI. V lost 6 bases and J lost 5, with 8 bases in between. The CDR3 runs 11 residues. The CDR3 reads CASSEVNEQYF. CDR3 nucleotides: TGTGCCAGCAGCGAGGTAAACGAGCAGTACTTC.

The genes are TRBV7-2 and TRBJ2-3; 8 bases match TRBD2. CDR3 size: 15 residues. Germline V lookup: CDR1 SGHTA, CDR2 FQGNSA. With 5 bases clipped from V and 3 bases from J, the junction kept 7 bases outside the gene matches. The CDR3 bases are TGTGCCAGCAGCGTGGGAGCGGGAGAGACAGATACGCAGTATTTT. Residues: CASSVGAGETDTQYF.

V is TRBV15 and J is TRBJ1-2; the D gene is possibly TRBD1 (6 bases). CDR3 length: 15 residues. Germline CDR1 reads LNHNV; CDR2 reads YYDKDF (reference sequence). The V end lost 0 bases, the J end lost 6 bases, and 14 bases lay between the germline ends. The CDR3 sequence: CATSRDLQGGHGYTF. For the CDR3, the DNA is TGTGCCACCAGCAGAGACCTACAGGGAGGGCATGGCTACACCTTC.

The genes are TRBV19 and TRBJ2-7, with TRBD2 identical over 7 bases. Germline CDR1 LNHDA, CDR2 SQIVND (reference sequence). The CDR3 has 13 residues. V was clipped by 5 bases and J by 1 base; unmatched bases: 2. The CDR3 nucleotides are TGTGCCAGTAGTGGTAGCGGGTCCTACGAGCAGTACTTC. Its translation is CASSGSGSYEQYF.

The chain recombines TRBV28 with TRBJ1-1; the D is unclear. The germline CDR1 and CDR2 sequences are MDHEN and SYDVKM. Deletions cut 2 bases from V and 3 bases from J, with 4 bases between. This CDR3 is built from 12 residues. The DNA for the CDR3 is TGTGCCAGCAGTTTACCTTACACTGAAGCTTTCTTT. Protein product: CASSLPYTEAFF. Variable domain in full (rest from reference TRBV28 and TRBJ1-1): DVKVTQSSRYLVKRTGEKVFLECVQDMDHENMFWYRQDPGLGLRLIYFSYDVKMKEKGDIPEGYSVSREKKERFSLILESASTNQTSMYLCASSLPYTEAFFGQGTRLTVV.

This chain joins TRBV7-9 and TRBJ1-2; 7 bases fit TRBD1. With 0 bases clipped from V and 5 bases from J, the junction kept 6 bases outside the gene matches. The germline V gene encodes CDR1 SEHNR and CDR2 FQNEAQ (reference sequence). The CDR3 is made up of 15 amino acids. CDR3 nucleotides: TGTGCCAGCAGCTTAGCCGGGACAGAAAATTATGGCTACACCTTC. Amino acid sequence: CASSLAGTENYGYTF.